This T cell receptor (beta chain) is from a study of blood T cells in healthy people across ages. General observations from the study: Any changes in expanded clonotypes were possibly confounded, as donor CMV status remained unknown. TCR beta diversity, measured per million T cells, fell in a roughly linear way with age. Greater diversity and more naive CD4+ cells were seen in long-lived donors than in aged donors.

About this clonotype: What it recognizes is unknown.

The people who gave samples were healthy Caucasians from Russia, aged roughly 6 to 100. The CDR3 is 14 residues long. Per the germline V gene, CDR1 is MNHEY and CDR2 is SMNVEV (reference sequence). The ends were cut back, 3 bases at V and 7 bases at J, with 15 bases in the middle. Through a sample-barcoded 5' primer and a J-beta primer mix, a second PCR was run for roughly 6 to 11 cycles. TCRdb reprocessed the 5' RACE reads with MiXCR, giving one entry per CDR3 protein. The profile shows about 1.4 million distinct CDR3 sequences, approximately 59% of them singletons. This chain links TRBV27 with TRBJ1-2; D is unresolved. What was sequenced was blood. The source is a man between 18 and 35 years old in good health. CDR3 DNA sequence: TGTGCCAGCAGTTTCGACGGCGGCTGGGGTGGCTACACCTTC. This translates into CASSFDGGWGGYTF.